This record looks at one TCR beta chain sequence and its context. The sample belongs to a study of blood T cell repertoires in COVID-19. Source study methods: The assay estimated nucleated cells by amplifying reference gene primers. Method: immunoSEQ multiplex PCR; TCRdb's copy keeps in-frame clones and lacks some. The DNA was the basis for D and trimming; V, J and clone size are from that table. The sample contains tens of thousands of clones, less than 80% of which appear only once. The V gene's germline CDR1 is LNHNV and CDR2 YYDKDF (reference sequence). V dropped 1 base and J dropped 2 bases, with 11 bases sitting between them. The CDR3 length is 15 residues.

The clonotype comes from a woman between 50 and 59 years old with acute or convalescent COVID-19. The sample consisted of peripheral blood. V is TRBV15 and J is TRBJ2-5, with D possibly being TRBD2 (5 bases). The CDR3 here is CATSRGLTTQETQYF. The DNA for the CDR3 is TGTGCCACCAGCAGAGGGTTGACTACTCAAGAGACCCAGTACTTC. Looking up the rest from reference TRBV15 and TRBJ2-5 gives the full variable domain: DAMVIQNPRYQVTQFGKPVTLSCSQTLNHNVMYWYQQKSSQAPKLLFHYYDKDFNNEADTPDNFQSRRPNTSFCFLDIRSPGLGDTAMYLCATSRGLTTQETQYFGPGTRLLVL.